This TCR beta chain was obtained from a study of blood T cell repertoires in COVID-19. Profiling relied on immunoSEQ multiplex PCR, and the TCRdb table lists in-frame clones only, not all of them. The sample lists nearly 200,000 clones; about 85% were seen once. Germline trimming cut 6 bases from V and 0 bases from J; bases unmatched to any gene: 11. The length of the CDR3 is 18 residues. Germline V gene lookup returns CDR1 MGHDK and CDR2 SYGVNS. Material: peripheral blood. The receptor comes from a human donor in a cohort sampled during active COVID-19. The V and J genes are TRBV25-1 and TRBJ2-6, with TRBD1 identical over 7 bases. The DNA of the CDR3 is TGTGCCAGCAGCCCGCTGACAGGGTCGGGCTCTGGGGCCAACGTCCTGACTTTC. This codes for CASSPLTGSGSGANVLTF.